These 8 T cell receptor beta chains were sequenced from one sample in a study of blood T cell repertoires in COVID-19. Assay: immunoSEQ multiplex PCR; the TCRdb copy retains only in-frame clones and omits some. Counted here are approximately 280,000 clones, over 75% occurring once; the ten biggest clones make up approximately 7.5%. Sequences were obtained from peripheral blood. The origin of the receptors is a woman in her twenties or thirties with COVID-19, enrolled during active disease.

This clone has only one observation. The chain links TRBV10-2 to TRBJ1-2, with no clear D. This CDR3 spans 13 amino acids. Germline loops: CDR1 WSHSY, CDR2 SAAADI. The germline V and J ends were trimmed by 5 bases and 4 bases, with 11 bases remaining between them. The CDR3 here is CASSPQAIYGYTF. The CDR3 bases are TGCGCCAGCAGTCCCCAGGCGATCTATGGCTACACCTTC.

The chain uses TRBV12-5 and TRBJ2-5; D may be TRBD1 (6 bases). CDR3 length: 15 amino acids. V was pared by 5 bases and J by 4 bases, with 17 bases between. CDR1 and CDR2 (germline): LGHNT, FRNRAP. The DNA of the CDR3 is TGTGCTAGTGGTACCGGACAGCTTCCAGGAGAGACCCAGTACTTC. Protein sequence: CASGTGQLPGETQYF.

The rearrangement uses TRBV9 and TRBJ2-1; weak D call: TRBD2 (5 bases). The V gene's germline CDR1 is SGDLS and CDR2 YYNGEE. The V end lost 5 bases, the J end lost 6 bases, and 9 bases lay between the germline ends. The CDR3 is made up of 12 amino acids. The CDR3 sequence: CASSGLGNEQFF. For the CDR3, the DNA is TGTGCCAGCAGTGGACTGGGCAATGAGCAGTTCTTC.

The J gene is TRBJ1-4, the V gene TRBV9, with D possibly matching TRBD1 (5 bases). Germline V CDR1 and CDR2: SGDLS, YYNGEE. The CDR3 has 15 amino acids. V lost 0 bases, J lost 6 bases, and 12 bases lay in between. The DNA for the CDR3 is TGTGCCAGCAGCGTAGCCCAGGGAAGATATGAAAAACTGTTTTTT. This translates into CASSVAQGRYEKLFF.

This rearrangement joins TRBV7-9 to TRBJ2-2, with 8 positions matching TRBD2. CDR3 length equals 18 residues. With 1 base clipped from V and 5 bases from J, the junction kept 12 bases outside the gene matches. Germline values: CDR1 SEHNR, CDR2 FQNEAQ (reference sequence). CDR3 region: CASSLVAGRLAPTGELFF. The CDR3 DNA reads as TGTGCCAGCAGCTTAGTTGCAGGCCGACTAGCGCCGACCGGGGAGCTGTTTTTT.

The chain uses TRBV11-3 and TRBJ2-1; a possible D gene is TRBD1 (8 bases). There are 13 residues in the CDR3. Trimming took 5 bases from V and 12 from J, leaving 17 bases between them. Germline CDR1 is SGHNT and CDR2 is YENEEA. Written as DNA, the CDR3 is TGTGCCAGCAGCCCTACAGGGGGGGGTGGGCAGTTCTTC. This encodes CASSPTGGGGQFF.

The V gene is TRBV19, the J gene TRBJ2-1; perhaps TRBD2 as D (5 bases). The CDR3 consists of 14 residues. Trimming shortened V by 5 bases and J by 8 bases, and 16 bases separated the two germline ends. The V gene's germline CDR1 is LNHDA and CDR2 SQIVND (reference sequence). CDR3 DNA sequence: TGTGCCAGTAGTGTCGGGTGGGTGGACTATGAGCAGTTCTTC. Translation: CASSVGWVDYEQFF.

The gene calls are TRBV27 and TRBJ2-1, with TRBD1 matching 9 bases. With V trimmed by 4 bases and J by 9 bases, 7 bases remained unmatched. Germline CDR1 MNHEY, CDR2 SMNVEV (reference sequence). This CDR3 has 14 residues. This chain's CDR3 is CASSSPDRGGEQFF. The CDR3 nucleotides read TGTGCCAGCAGTTCCCCGGACAGGGGCGGTGAGCAGTTCTTC.